The clone carrying this TCR beta chain was found a few times. Antigen specificity is unknown. The sample comes from a study of CD8 T cells in ankylosing spondylitis. General study points: What appeared characteristic of ankylosing spondylitis blood was a TCR beta motif of 7 or 8 highly homologous variants.

TCRdb recomputed calls from the 5' RACE reads with MiXCR, one row per CDR3 protein. Here the sample spans about 700,000 distinct CDR3 sequences, 15% to 20% being singletons. V was clipped by 1 base and J by 6 bases, with 27 bases between them. The CDR3 runs to 18 residues. The germline V gene encodes CDR1 DFQATT and CDR2 SNEGSKA (reference sequence). The clonotype comes from a male donor with ankylosing spondylitis. This chain links TRBV20-1 with TRBJ1-1; D possibly corresponds to TRBD1 (6 bases). The sample taken for sequencing was blood, either unsorted or a sorted T cell fraction (not recorded which). CDR3 amino acids: CSARVPSGASAETPEAFF. CDR3 bases: TGCAGTGCTAGAGTACCTTCGGGGGCGTCCGCCGAAACCCCTGAAGCTTTCTTT.